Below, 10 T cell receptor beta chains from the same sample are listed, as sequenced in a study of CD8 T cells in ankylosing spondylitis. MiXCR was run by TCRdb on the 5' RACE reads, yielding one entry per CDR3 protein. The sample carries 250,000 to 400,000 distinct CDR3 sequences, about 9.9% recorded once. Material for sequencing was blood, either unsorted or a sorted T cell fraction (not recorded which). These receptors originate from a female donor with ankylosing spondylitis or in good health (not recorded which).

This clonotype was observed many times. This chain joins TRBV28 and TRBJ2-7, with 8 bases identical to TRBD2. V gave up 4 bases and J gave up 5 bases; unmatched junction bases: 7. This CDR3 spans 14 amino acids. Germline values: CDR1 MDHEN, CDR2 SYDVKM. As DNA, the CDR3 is TGTGCCAGCAGTTCGGGAGGGTCTCGGGACGAGCAGTACTTC. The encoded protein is CASSSGGSRDEQYF.

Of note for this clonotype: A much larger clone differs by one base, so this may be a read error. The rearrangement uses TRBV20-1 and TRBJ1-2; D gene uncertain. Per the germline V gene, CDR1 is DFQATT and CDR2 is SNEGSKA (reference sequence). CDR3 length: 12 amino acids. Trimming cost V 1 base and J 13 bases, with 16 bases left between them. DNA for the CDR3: TGCAGTGCTAGAGGCCTAAGGACGGTCTTCACCTTC. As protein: CSARGLRTVFTF.

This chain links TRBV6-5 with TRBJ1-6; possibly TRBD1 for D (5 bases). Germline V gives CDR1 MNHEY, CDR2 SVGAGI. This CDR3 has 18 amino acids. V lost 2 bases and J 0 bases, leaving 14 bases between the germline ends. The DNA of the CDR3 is TGTGCCAGCAGTTACGGTCAGGGAGGGAGCTCCTATAATTCACCCCTCCACTTT. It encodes CASSYGQGGSSYNSPLHF.

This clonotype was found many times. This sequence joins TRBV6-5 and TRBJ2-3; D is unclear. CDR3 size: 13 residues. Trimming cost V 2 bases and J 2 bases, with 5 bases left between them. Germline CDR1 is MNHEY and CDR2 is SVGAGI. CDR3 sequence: CASSYGYTDTQYF. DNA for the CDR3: TGTGCCAGCAGTTACGGATACACAGATACGCAGTATTTT.

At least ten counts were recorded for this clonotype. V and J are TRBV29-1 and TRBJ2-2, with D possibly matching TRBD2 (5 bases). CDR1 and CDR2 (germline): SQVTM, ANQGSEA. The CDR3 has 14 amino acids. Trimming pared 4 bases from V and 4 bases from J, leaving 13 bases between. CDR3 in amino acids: CSVGVSGVTGELFF. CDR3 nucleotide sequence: TGCAGCGTTGGAGTATCCGGGGTCACCGGGGAGCTGTTTTTT.

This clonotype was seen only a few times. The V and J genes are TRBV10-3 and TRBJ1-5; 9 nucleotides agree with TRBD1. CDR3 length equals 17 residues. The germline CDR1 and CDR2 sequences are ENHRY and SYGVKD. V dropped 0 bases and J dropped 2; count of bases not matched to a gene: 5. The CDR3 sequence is CAISESGTGPGNQPQHF. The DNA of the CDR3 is TGTGCCATCAGTGAGTCAGGGACAGGGCCGGGCAATCAGCCCCAGCATTTT.

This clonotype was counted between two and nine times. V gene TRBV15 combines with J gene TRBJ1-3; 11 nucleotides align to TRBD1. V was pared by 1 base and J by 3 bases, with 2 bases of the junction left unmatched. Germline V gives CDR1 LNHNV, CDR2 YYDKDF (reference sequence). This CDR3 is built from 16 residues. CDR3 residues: CATSRGTGGRGNTIYF. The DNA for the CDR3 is TGTGCCACCAGCAGAGGGACAGGGGGCCGTGGAAACACCATATATTTT. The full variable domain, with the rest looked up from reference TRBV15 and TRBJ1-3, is DAMVIQNPRYQVTQFGKPVTLSCSQTLNHNVMYWYQQKSSQAPKLLFHYYDKDFNNEADTPDNFQSRRPNTSFCFLDIRSPGLGDTAMYLCATSRGTGGRGNTIYFGEGSWLTVV.

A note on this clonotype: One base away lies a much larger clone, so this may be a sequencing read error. The CDR3 reads CASIRGGTENTEAFF. The CDR3 coding sequence is TGCGCCAGCATCCGGGGTGGGACAGAGAACACTGAAGCTTTCTTT. The V and J genes are TRBV5-1 and TRBJ1-1; 7 bases map to TRBD1. This CDR3 region has 15 residues. V lost 6 bases, J lost 1 base, and 9 bases stayed unmatched. Germline V lookup: CDR1 SGHRS, CDR2 YFSETQ.

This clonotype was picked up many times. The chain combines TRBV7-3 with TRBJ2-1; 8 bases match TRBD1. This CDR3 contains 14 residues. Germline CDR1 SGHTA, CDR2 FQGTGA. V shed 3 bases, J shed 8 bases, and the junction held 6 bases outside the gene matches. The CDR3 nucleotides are TGTGCCAGCAGCTTTTCAGGGGGCGTCGATGAGCAGTTCTTC. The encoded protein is CASSFSGGVDEQFF.

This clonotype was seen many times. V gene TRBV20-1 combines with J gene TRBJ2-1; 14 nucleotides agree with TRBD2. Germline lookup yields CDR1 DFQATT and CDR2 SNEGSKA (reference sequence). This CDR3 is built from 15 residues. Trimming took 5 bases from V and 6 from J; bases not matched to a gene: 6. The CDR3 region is CSAGGLAGGGNEQFF. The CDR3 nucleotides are TGCAGTGCTGGAGGACTAGCGGGAGGTGGCAATGAGCAGTTCTTC.